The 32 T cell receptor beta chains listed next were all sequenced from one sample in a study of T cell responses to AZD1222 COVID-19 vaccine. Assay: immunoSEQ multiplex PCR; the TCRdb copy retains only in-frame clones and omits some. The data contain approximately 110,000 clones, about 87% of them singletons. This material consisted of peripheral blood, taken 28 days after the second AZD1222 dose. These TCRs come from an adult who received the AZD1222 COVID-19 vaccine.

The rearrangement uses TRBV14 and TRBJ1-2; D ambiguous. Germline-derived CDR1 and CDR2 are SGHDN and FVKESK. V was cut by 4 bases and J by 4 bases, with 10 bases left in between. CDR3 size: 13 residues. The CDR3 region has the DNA TGTGCCAGCAGCCCGGACGTTCTCTATGGCTACACCTTC. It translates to CASSPDVLYGYTF.

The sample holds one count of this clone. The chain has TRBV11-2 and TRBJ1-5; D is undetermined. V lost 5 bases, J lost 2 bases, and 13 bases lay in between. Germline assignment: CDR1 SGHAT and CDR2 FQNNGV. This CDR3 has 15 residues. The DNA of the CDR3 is TGTGCCAGCAGCCCCACCTCCAATGGCAATCAGCCCCAGCATTTT. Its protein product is CASSPTSNGNQPQHF.

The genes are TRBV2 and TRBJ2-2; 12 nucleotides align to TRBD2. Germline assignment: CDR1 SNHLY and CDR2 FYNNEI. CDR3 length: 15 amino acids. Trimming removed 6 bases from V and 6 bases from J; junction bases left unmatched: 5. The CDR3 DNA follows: TGTGCCAGCAGAACCGGGACTAGCGGGCCCGGGGAGCTGTTTTTT. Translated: CASRTGTSGPGELFF.

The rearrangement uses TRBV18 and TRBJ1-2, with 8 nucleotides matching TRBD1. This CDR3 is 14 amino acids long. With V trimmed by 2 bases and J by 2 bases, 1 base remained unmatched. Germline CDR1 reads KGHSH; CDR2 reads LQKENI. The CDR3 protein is CASSPDRGNYGYTF. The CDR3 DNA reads TGTGCCAGCTCACCAGACAGGGGAAACTATGGCTACACCTTC.

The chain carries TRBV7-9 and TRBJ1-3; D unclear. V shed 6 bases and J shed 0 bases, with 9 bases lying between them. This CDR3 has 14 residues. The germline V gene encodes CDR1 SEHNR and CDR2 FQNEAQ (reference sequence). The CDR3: CASRRGSSGNTIYF. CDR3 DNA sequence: TGTGCCAGCAGGAGAGGAAGCTCTGGAAACACCATATATTTT.

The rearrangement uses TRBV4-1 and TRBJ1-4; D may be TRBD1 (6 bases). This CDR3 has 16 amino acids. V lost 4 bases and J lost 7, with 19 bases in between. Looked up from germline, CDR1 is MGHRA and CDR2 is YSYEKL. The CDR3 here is CASSPNPGESGEKLFF. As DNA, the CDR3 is TGCGCCAGCAGCCCAAATCCAGGGGAGTCTGGTGAAAAACTGTTTTTT.

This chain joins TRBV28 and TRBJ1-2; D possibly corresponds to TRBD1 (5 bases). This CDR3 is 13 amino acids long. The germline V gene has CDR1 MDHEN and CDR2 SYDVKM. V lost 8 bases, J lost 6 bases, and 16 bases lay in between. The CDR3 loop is CASGSGDRNGYTF. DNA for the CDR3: TGTGCCAGCGGCTCGGGGGATCGTAATGGCTACACCTTC.

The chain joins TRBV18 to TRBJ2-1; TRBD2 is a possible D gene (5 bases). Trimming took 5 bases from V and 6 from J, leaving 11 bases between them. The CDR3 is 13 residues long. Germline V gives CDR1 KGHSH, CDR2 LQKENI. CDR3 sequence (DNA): TGTGCCAGCTCAAGCCAGCGGAGCAATGAGCAGTTCTTC. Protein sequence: CASSSQRSNEQFF. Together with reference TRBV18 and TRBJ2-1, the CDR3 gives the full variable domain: NAGVMQNPRHLVRRRGQEARLRCSPMKGHSHVYWYRQLPEEGLKFMVYLQKENIIDESGMPKERFSAEFPKEGPSILRIQQVVRGDSAAYFCASSSQRSNEQFFGPGTRLTVL.

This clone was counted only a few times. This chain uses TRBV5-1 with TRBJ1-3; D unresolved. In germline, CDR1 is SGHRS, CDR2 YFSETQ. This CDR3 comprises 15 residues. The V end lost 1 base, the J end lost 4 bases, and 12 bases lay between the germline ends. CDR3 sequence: CASSLTAGSGNTIYF. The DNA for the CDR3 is TGCGCCAGCAGCTTGACCGCGGGGAGCGGAAACACCATATATTTT.

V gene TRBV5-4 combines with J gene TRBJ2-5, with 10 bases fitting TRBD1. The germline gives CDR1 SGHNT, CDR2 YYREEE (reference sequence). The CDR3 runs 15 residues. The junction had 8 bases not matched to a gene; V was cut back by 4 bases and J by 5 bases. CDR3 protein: CASSTETGGMETQYF. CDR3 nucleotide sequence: TGTGCCAGCAGCACCGAGACAGGGGGCATGGAGACCCAGTACTTC.

The CDR3 loop is CASSPSGETQYF. The CDR3 DNA reads TGTGCCAGCTCACCTTCCGGGGAGACCCAGTACTTC. This chain joins TRBV18 and TRBJ2-5; unclear D gene. The V gene's germline CDR1 is KGHSH and CDR2 LQKENI. The CDR3 has 12 residues. The V and J ends lost 3 bases and 5 bases respectively, with 7 bases between them. Supplemented by reference TRBV18 and TRBJ2-5, the full variable domain reads NAGVMQNPRHLVRRRGQEARLRCSPMKGHSHVYWYRQLPEEGLKFMVYLQKENIIDESGMPKERFSAEFPKEGPSILRIQQVVRGDSAAYFCASSPSGETQYFGPGTRLLVL.

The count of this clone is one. In DNA, the CDR3 is TGTGCCAGCAGCTCAGACACTAGCGGGGGGTTTTTAGATACGCAGTATTTT. It specifies CASSSDTSGGFLDTQYF. V gene TRBV7-9 combines with J gene TRBJ2-3; 12 bases line up with TRBD2. In germline, CDR1 is SEHNR, CDR2 FQNEAQ (reference sequence). The CDR3 has 17 amino acids. The V and J ends lost 4 bases and 5 bases, in that order; junction bases with no gene match: 10.

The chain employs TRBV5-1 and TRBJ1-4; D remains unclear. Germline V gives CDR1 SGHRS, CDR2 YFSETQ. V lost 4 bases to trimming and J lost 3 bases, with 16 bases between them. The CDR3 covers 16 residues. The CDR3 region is CASSPVEEGPNEKLFF. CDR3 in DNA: TGCGCCAGCAGCCCCGTGGAGGAAGGTCCTAATGAAAAACTGTTTTTT.

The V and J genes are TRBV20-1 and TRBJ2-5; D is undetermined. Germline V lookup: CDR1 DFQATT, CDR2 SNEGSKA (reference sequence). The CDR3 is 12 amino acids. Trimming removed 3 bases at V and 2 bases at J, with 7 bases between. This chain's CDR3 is CSASWQQETQYF. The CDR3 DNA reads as TGCAGTGCTAGTTGGCAGCAAGAGACCCAGTACTTC.

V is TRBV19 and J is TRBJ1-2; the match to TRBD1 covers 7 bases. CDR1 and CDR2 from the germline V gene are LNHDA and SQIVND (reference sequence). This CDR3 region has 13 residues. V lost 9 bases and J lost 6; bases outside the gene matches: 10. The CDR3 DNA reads TGTGCCAGCAGGGACAGTCAAACGGATGGCTACACCTTC. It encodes CASRDSQTDGYTF.

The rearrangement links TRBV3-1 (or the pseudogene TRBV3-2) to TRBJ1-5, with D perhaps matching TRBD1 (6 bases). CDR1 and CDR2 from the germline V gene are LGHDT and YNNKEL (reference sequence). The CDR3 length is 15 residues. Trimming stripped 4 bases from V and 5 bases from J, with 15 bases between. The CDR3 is CASSPSSGVDQPQHF. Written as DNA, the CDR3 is TGTGCCAGCAGCCCATCCTCAGGGGTGGATCAGCCCCAGCATTTT.

The CDR3 reads CASSTGTARKAFF. CDR3 nucleotide sequence: TGTGCCAGCAGCACCGGGACAGCCAGGAAAGCTTTCTTT. This rearrangement joins TRBV6-5 to TRBJ1-1; 7 bases are a match to TRBD1. CDR3 length: 13 residues. In germline, CDR1 is MNHEY, CDR2 SVGAGI. The trim removed 6 bases at V and 9 bases at J, leaving 10 bases unmatched.

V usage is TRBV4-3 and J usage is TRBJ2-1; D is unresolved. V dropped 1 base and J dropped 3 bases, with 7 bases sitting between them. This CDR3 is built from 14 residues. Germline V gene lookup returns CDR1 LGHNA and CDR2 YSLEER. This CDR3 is CASSQVVSYNEQFF. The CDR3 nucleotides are TGCGCCAGCAGCCAAGTAGTCAGCTACAATGAGCAGTTCTTC.

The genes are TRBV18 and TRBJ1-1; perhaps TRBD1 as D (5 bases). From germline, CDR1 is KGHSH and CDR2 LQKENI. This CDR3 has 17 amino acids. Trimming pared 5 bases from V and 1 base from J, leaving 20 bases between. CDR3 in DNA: TGTGCCAGCTCAAAAACGGGAGGGGTCCTCCCGAACACTGAAGCTTTCTTT. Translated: CASSKTGGVLPNTEAFF.

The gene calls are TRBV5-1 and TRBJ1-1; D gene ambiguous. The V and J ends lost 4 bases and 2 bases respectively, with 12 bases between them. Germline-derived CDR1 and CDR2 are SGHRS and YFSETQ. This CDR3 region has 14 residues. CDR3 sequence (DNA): TGCGCCAGCAGCATGAACAGTTATAACACTGAAGCTTTCTTT. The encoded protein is CASSMNSYNTEAFF.

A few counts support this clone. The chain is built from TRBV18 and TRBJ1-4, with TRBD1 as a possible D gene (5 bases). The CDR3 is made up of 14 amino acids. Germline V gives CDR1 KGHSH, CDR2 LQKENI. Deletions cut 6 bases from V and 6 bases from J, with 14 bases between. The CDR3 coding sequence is TGTGCCAGCTCCCCCAGGGTTTTAGATGAAAAACTGTTTTTT. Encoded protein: CASSPRVLDEKLFF.

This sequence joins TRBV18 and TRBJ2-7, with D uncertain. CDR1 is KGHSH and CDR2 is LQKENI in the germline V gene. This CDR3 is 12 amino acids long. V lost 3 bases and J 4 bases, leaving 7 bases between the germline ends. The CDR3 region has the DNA TGTGCCAGCTCACCGGTGGGGTACGAGCAGTACTTC. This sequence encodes CASSPVGYEQYF.

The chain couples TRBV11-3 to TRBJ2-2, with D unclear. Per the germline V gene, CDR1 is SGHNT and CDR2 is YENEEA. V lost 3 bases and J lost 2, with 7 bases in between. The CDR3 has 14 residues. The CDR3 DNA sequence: TGTGCCAGCAGCTTTGATAGAAACACCGGGGAGCTGTTTTTT. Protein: CASSFDRNTGELFF.

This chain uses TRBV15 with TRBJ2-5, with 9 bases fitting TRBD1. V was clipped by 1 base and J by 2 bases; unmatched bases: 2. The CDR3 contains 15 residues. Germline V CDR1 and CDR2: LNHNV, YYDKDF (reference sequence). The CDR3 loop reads CATSRATGGQETQYF. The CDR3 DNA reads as TGTGCCACCAGCAGAGCGACAGGGGGACAAGAGACCCAGTACTTC.

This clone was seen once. In DNA, the CDR3 is TGTGCCAGCAGTGAAGGGGACGGAAGAAACATTCAGTACTTC. As protein: CASSEGDGRNIQYF. The rearrangement uses TRBV6-1 and TRBJ2-4, with D perhaps being TRBD1 or TRBD2 (5 bases each). Trimming took off 1 base at V and 6 bases at J, with 10 bases between the two ends. The CDR3 extends over 14 amino acids. Germline assignment: CDR1 MNHNS and CDR2 SASEGT.

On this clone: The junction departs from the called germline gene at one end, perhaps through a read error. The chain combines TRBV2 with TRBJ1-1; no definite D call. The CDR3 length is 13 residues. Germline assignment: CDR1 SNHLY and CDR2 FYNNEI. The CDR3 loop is CASGEIMNTEAFF. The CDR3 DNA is TGTGCCAGCGGTGAGATAATGAACACTGAAGCTTTCTTT.

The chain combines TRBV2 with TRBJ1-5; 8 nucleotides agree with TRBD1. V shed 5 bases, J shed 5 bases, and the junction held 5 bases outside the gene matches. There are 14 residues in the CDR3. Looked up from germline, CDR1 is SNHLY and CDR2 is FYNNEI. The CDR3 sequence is CASSNQQGDQPQHF. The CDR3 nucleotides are TGTGCCAGCAGTAATCAACAGGGGGATCAGCCCCAGCATTTT.

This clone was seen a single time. The CDR3 spells CASSEIGLGTGEVGQYF. DNA for the CDR3: TGTGCCAGCAGTGAGATCGGGCTTGGGACAGGGGAAGTTGGGCAGTACTTC. V and J are TRBV6-1 and TRBJ2-7; 10 positions match TRBD1. The ends lost 3 bases at V and 9 bases at J; junction bases unmatched: 17. Germline V lookup: CDR1 MNHNS, CDR2 SASEGT. This CDR3 contains 17 residues.

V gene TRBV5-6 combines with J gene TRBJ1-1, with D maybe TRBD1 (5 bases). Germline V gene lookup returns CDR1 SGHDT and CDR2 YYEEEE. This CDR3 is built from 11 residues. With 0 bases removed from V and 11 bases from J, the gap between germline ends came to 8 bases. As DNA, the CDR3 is TGTGCCAGCAGCTTGGCAGGGAGGGCTTTCTTT. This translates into CASSLAGRAFF.

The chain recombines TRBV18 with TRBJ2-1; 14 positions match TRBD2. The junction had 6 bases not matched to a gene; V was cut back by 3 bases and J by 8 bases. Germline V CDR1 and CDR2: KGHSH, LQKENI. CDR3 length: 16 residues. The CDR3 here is CASSPQTSGGEDEQFF. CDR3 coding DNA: TGTGCCAGCTCACCCCAGACTAGCGGGGGGGAGGATGAGCAGTTCTTC.

CDR3 sequence: CASSQEGGRITDTQYF. The CDR3 coding sequence is TGCGCCAGCAGCCAAGAAGGCGGGAGAATCACAGATACGCAGTATTTT. The chain has TRBV4-3 and TRBJ2-3, with 7 bases lining up with TRBD2. The CDR3 sequence is 16 residues long. CDR1 and CDR2 from the germline V gene are LGHNA and YSLEER. J gave up 2 bases and V 0 bases, and 5 bases lay outside the gene matches.

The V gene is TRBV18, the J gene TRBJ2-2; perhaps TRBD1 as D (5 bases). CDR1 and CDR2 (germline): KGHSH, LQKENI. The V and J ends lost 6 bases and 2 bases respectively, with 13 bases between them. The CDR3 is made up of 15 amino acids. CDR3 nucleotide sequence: TGTGCCAGCTCCCAACGACAGCCCAACACCGGGGAGCTGTTTTTT. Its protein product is CASSQRQPNTGELFF.